The 25 T cell receptor beta chains presented below share a single source sample, sequenced in a study of CD8 T cells in ankylosing spondylitis. These TCRs' antigens remain unknown. TCRdb analysed the 5' RACE reads with MiXCR anew, one entry per CDR3 protein. The sample lists hundreds of thousands of distinct CDR3 sequences, roughly 26% occurring once. Study-wide results and caveats: Typical of ankylosing spondylitis blood, it appeared, was a TCR beta motif of eight highly homologous variants.

The sequenced material came from blood, either unsorted or a sorted T cell fraction (not recorded which). Receptors originate from a male donor with ankylosing spondylitis.

The rearrangement uses TRBV6-1 and TRBJ2-1, with TRBD2 matching over 11 bases. This CDR3 has 15 residues. Trimming took 6 bases from V and 5 from J; bases not matched to a gene: 6. Looked up from germline, CDR1 is MNHNS and CDR2 is SASEGT. DNA of the CDR3: TGTGCCAGCAGGCTAGCGGGAGGTCAGGACAATGAGCAGTTCTTC. As protein: CASRLAGGQDNEQFF.

This clonotype was counted a few times. The rearrangement links TRBV15 to TRBJ1-1; D is perhaps TRBD1 (6 bases). V was pared by 3 bases and J by 11 bases, with 16 bases between. The germline V gene encodes CDR1 LNHNV and CDR2 YYDKDF (reference sequence). There are 13 residues in the CDR3. The CDR3 region has the DNA TGTGCCACCAGCAGGGTAACAGGGACTCATGCTTTCTTT. The encoded protein is CATSRVTGTHAFF.

The V and J genes are TRBV12-3 or TRBV12-4 and TRBJ2-6; D tentatively reads TRBD1 or TRBD2 (5 bases each). The CDR3 spans 19 residues. The V and J ends lost 5 bases and 0 bases respectively, with 20 bases between them. CDR3 in amino acids: CASSPFGAGRSSGANVLTF. The DNA of the CDR3 is TGTGCCAGCAGTCCATTCGGGGCAGGGCGTTCCTCTGGGGCCAACGTCCTGACTTTC.

The CDR3 here is CASSFNRDYSNQPQHF. In DNA form, the CDR3 reads TGTGCCAGCAGCTTCAACAGGGATTATAGCAATCAGCCCCAGCATTTT. The chain employs TRBV7-2 and TRBJ1-5, with a possible D match to TRBD1 (6 bases). In germline, CDR1 is SGHTA, CDR2 FQGNSA. The CDR3 sequence is 16 residues long. The V gene lost 3 bases and the J gene lost 0 bases, with 12 bases spanning the gap. The whole variable domain, remainder taken from reference TRBV7-2 and TRBJ1-5, is GAGVSQSPSNKVTEKGKDVELRCDPISGHTALYWYRQSLGQGLEFLIYFQGNSAPDKSGLPSDRFSAERTGGSVSTLTIQRTQQEDSAVYLCASSFNRDYSNQPQHFGDGTRLSIL.

This clonotype was found a few times. The gene calls are TRBV7-7 and TRBJ2-2; no definite D call. CDR1 SSHAT and CDR2 FNYEAQ come from the germline V gene (reference sequence). Trimming shortened V by 5 bases and J by 7 bases, and 14 bases separated the two germline ends. This CDR3 is built from 14 residues. CDR3 sequence: CASSLAFVGGELFF. DNA of the CDR3: TGTGCCAGCAGCCTCGCCTTTGTGGGCGGGGAGCTGTTTTTT.

The chain employs TRBV2 and TRBJ2-5; D not resolved. This CDR3 is built from 15 residues. CDR1 SNHLY and CDR2 FYNNEI come from the germline V gene. The V and J ends lost 2 bases and 2 bases respectively, with 12 bases between them. The CDR3 DNA reads TGTGCCAGCAGTGAAAGGTCGGGTTTACAAGAGACCCAGTACTTC. This codes for CASSERSGLQETQYF. Using reference TRBV2 and TRBJ2-5 for the parts outside the CDR3, the full variable domain is EPEVTQTPSHQVTQMGQEVILRCVPISNHLYFYWYRQILGQKVEFLVSFYNNEISEKSEIFDDQFSVERPDGSNFTLKIRSTKLEDSAMYFCASSERSGLQETQYFGPGTRLLVL.

V usage is TRBV20-1 and J usage is TRBJ1-2, with unresolved D. The germline V gene encodes CDR1 DFQATT and CDR2 SNEGSKA (reference sequence). This CDR3 is 12 amino acids long. V was shortened by 6 bases and J by 1 base, with 9 bases between the two germline ends. CDR3 in amino acids: CSARWGNYGYTF. CDR3 DNA sequence: TGCAGTGCCAGATGGGGTAACTATGGCTACACCTTC.

V usage is TRBV7-9 and J usage is TRBJ1-1, with 7 bases fitting TRBD1. CDR1 is SEHNR and CDR2 is FQNEAQ in the germline V gene (reference sequence). The V and J ends lost 4 bases and 10 bases, in that order; junction bases with no gene match: 6. This CDR3 has 12 amino acids. The CDR3 DNA reads TGTGCCAGCAGCTCGGGACAGCAGGTAGCTTTCTTT. This gives the protein CASSSGQQVAFF.

The chain combines TRBV5-1 with TRBJ1-4, with 11 bases identical to TRBD1. Germline V gives CDR1 SGHRS, CDR2 YFSETQ. Trimming removed 6 bases from V and 8 bases from J; junction bases left unmatched: 9. The CDR3 sequence is 15 residues long. DNA for the CDR3: TGCGCCAGCACCCCGCGAGGGACAGGGGGGGAAAAACTGTTTTTT. Translated, it gives CASTPRGTGGEKLFF.

CDR3 bases: TGTGCCAGCAGTAGTCTCCGGGACCCTGCGGGCGAGCAGTACTTC. Protein product: CASSSLRDPAGEQYF. The chain recombines TRBV27 with TRBJ2-7, with D perhaps TRBD1 or TRBD2 (5 bases each). This CDR3 region has 15 residues. Trimming shortened V by 5 bases and J by 6 bases, and 20 bases separated the two germline ends. CDR1 is MNHEY, CDR2 SMNVEV, per germline (reference sequence).

This sequence joins TRBV7-2 and TRBJ2-5; D perhaps matches TRBD2 (6 bases). Germline V gene data show CDR1 as SGHTA and CDR2 as FQGNSA. The CDR3 is made up of 15 amino acids. With 1 base removed from V and 5 bases from J, the gap between germline ends came to 14 bases. The DNA of the CDR3 is TGTGCCAGCAGCTTAGAATCGGGAGAAGCGGAGACCCAGTACTTC. It translates to CASSLESGEAETQYF. Variable domain in full (rest from reference TRBV7-2 and TRBJ2-5): GAGVSQSPSNKVTEKGKDVELRCDPISGHTALYWYRQSLGQGLEFLIYFQGNSAPDKSGLPSDRFSAERTGGSVSTLTIQRTQQEDSAVYLCASSLESGEAETQYFGPGTRLLVL.

Only a few counts were recorded for this clonotype. The chain employs TRBV24-1 and TRBJ2-1; TRBD2 matches at 14 bases. CDR1 is KGHDR and CDR2 is SFDVKD in the germline V gene. Trimming cost V 0 bases and J 7 bases; bases outside gene matches: 10. This CDR3 is 19 amino acids long. Here the CDR3 DNA reads TGTGCCACCAGTGATTTGCGGGGACTAGCGGGAGAGCGAGAGAATGAGCAGTTCTTC. This gives the protein CATSDLRGLAGERENEQFF.

V is TRBV6-2 or TRBV6-3 and J is TRBJ2-2; D gene ambiguous. Looked up from germline, CDR1 is MNHEY and CDR2 is SVGEGT. This CDR3 spans 14 amino acids. Trimming left V 2 bases short and J 7 bases short, with 11 bases between. The DNA of the CDR3 is TGTGCCAGCAGTTACATGGTTCTTGGCGGGGAGCTGTTTTTT. It codes for CASSYMVLGGELFF.

This chain links TRBV29-1 with TRBJ1-1; D might be TRBD1 (5 bases). The V end was cut by 7 bases, the J end by 4 bases, with 10 bases between. Looked up from germline, CDR1 is SQVTM and CDR2 is ANQGSEA. There are 11 residues in the CDR3. CDR3: CSAEGSTEAFF. The DNA of the CDR3 is TGCAGCGCCGAGGGGTCCACTGAAGCTTTCTTT. Full variable domain (rest looked up from reference TRBV29-1 and TRBJ1-1): SAVISQKPSRDICQRGTSLTIQCQVDSQVTMMFWYRQQPGQSLTLIATANQGSEATYESGFVIDKFPISRPNLTFSTLTVSNMSPEDSSIYLCSAEGSTEAFFGQGTRLTVV.

There are a few counts of this clonotype. The gene calls are TRBV7-9 and TRBJ2-3; 7 positions agree with TRBD2. The germline V gene has CDR1 SEHNR and CDR2 FQNEAQ (reference sequence). The CDR3 runs 17 residues. The V and J ends lost 8 bases and 5 bases, in that order; junction bases with no gene match: 19. CDR3 sequence (DNA): TGTGCCAGCGGACTTGGGCTGGGAGGGCCGGGGGGAGATACGCAGTATTTT. Translating gives CASGLGLGGPGGDTQYF.

The J gene is TRBJ1-4, the V gene TRBV7-9; D gene uncertain. Trimming removed 6 bases from V and 8 bases from J, with 16 bases in between. The length of the CDR3 is 14 residues. CDR1 and CDR2 from the germline V gene are SEHNR and FQNEAQ (reference sequence). The CDR3, as DNA: TGTGCCAGCAGGACGAAAGGAGAGTGGGAAAAACTGTTTTTT. This codes for CASRTKGEWEKLFF.

This clonotype was recorded many times. The V call is TRBV12-3 or TRBV12-4, the J call TRBJ1-1; D unclear. Trimming pared 1 base from V and 3 bases from J, leaving 9 bases between. This CDR3 spans 14 amino acids. The CDR3 reads CASSLVSWDTEAFF. Written as DNA, the CDR3 is TGTGCCAGCAGTTTAGTCTCCTGGGACACTGAAGCTTTCTTT.

This clonotype was seen a single time. The genes are TRBV27 and TRBJ1-1; D is undetermined. CDR1 and CDR2 from the germline V gene are MNHEY and SMNVEV (reference sequence). The CDR3 consists of 14 residues. The V end lost 0 bases, the J end lost 6 bases, and 11 bases lay between the germline ends. This CDR3 is CASSLSRRTSEAFF. The CDR3 DNA follows: TGTGCCAGCAGTTTATCTCGTAGGACCTCTGAAGCTTTCTTT.

This clonotype has more than one count but fewer than ten. The rearrangement joins TRBV27 to TRBJ2-4; 8 nucleotides match TRBD1. This CDR3 spans 13 amino acids. V shed 6 bases and J 8 bases; nucleotides not matched to a gene: 6. The germline gives CDR1 MNHEY, CDR2 SMNVEV (reference sequence). The CDR3 spells CASRGQGADIQYF. CDR3 DNA sequence: TGTGCCAGCAGAGGACAGGGCGCGGACATTCAGTACTTC.

This clonotype was seen a handful of times. This chain uses TRBV20-1 with TRBJ2-2, with unresolved D. This CDR3 has 12 residues. V was cut by 2 bases and J by 5 bases, with 6 bases left in between. Germline CDR1 reads DFQATT; CDR2 reads SNEGSKA (reference sequence). The CDR3 DNA sequence: TGCAGTGCTAGATCTAGGACCGGGGAGCTGTTTTTT. This codes for CSARSRTGELFF.

In DNA, the CDR3 is TGTGCCAGCAGCCAAGTTGTGTTTGATGGGACCCAGTACTTC. The encoded protein is CASSQVVFDGTQYF. This chain connects TRBV14 to TRBJ2-5, with D unclear. The CDR3 runs to 14 residues. The V gene's germline CDR1 is SGHDN and CDR2 FVKESK. V was cut by 1 base and J by 7 bases, with 13 bases left in between.

This clonotype was counted a few times. This chain links TRBV18 with TRBJ2-3; 7 nucleotides match TRBD2. The ends lost 6 bases at V and 5 bases at J; junction bases unmatched: 14. This CDR3 is built from 16 residues. CDR1 is KGHSH, CDR2 LQKENI, per germline. The CDR3 protein is CASSLLKREDGDTQYF. CDR3 bases: TGTGCCAGCTCTCTCCTTAAACGGGAGGACGGAGATACGCAGTATTTT.

V is TRBV7-9 and J is TRBJ1-6, with D possibly matching TRBD1 (5 bases). The CDR3 consists of 15 residues. V gave up 1 base and J gave up 8 bases, with 12 bases separating them. Germline V gene data show CDR1 as SEHNR and CDR2 as FQNEAQ (reference sequence). Written as DNA, the CDR3 is TGTGCCAGCAGCTTAGGTCGACAGTGGGATTCACCCCTCCACTTT. It encodes CASSLGRQWDSPLHF. Complete variable domain (other parts from reference TRBV7-9 and TRBJ1-6): DTGVSQNPRHKITKRGQNVTFRCDPISEHNRLYWYRQTLGQGPEFLTYFQNEAQLEKSRLLSDRFSAERPKGSFSTLEIQRTEQGDSAMYLCASSLGRQWDSPLHFGNGTRLTVT.

This clonotype came up a few times. The chain carries TRBV7-2 and TRBJ1-1; D may be TRBD1 (6 bases). V lost 1 base, J lost 3 bases, and 12 bases lay in between. The length of the CDR3 is 15 residues. Germline loops: CDR1 SGHTA, CDR2 FQGNSA. CDR3 sequence reads: CASSLVGQGYTEAFF. In nucleotides, the CDR3 is TGTGCCAGCAGCTTAGTGGGGCAGGGGTACACTGAAGCTTTCTTT.

This chain links TRBV2 with TRBJ2-3; D possibly matches TRBD1 or TRBD2 (5 bases each). This CDR3 spans 15 amino acids. Trimming removed 3 bases at V and 0 bases at J, with 10 bases between. The germline gives CDR1 SNHLY, CDR2 FYNNEI. This CDR3 reads CASSDRDPSTDTQYF. CDR3 coding DNA: TGTGCCAGCAGTGACAGGGACCCCAGCACAGATACGCAGTATTTT. The variable domain in full, completed from reference TRBV2 and TRBJ2-3, reads EPEVTQTPSHQVTQMGQEVILRCVPISNHLYFYWYRQILGQKVEFLVSFYNNEISEKSEIFDDQFSVERPDGSNFTLKIRSTKLEDSAMYFCASSDRDPSTDTQYFGPGTRLTVL.